This T cell receptor beta chain was retrieved from a study of T cells in Graves' hyperthyroidism and ophthalmopathy. Looking at the study overall: Peripheral blood sampling occurred at initial diagnosis, before any treatment.

These patients, aged 18 to 65, had recently diagnosed hyperthyroidism lasting under 2 months. Thyroid ultrasound, orbital computed tomography, clinical symptoms, and serum thyroxine and TRAb underpinned diagnoses. The investigators amplified TCR beta CDR3 regions from RNA transcripts. The HTBI set primed first-round TCR CDR3 RT-PCR. One entry per CDR3 protein results from TCRdb running MiXCR on the multiplex PCR reads. Among approximately 400,000 distinct CDR3 sequences, around 25% were seen once, and the ten largest hold 73%. V lost 0 bases, J lost 6 bases, and 13 bases lay in between. The CDR3 runs to 16 residues. CDR1 SGHRS and CDR2 YFSETQ come from the germline V gene.

Sequencing was carried out using blood. The chain combines TRBV5-1 with TRBJ1-6; weak D call: TRBD1 (6 bases). This TCR derives from a man aged 45-65 years with Graves' hyperthyroidism. CDR3 nucleotide sequence: TGCGCCAGCAGCTTGGGATCGCGGACAGTTAATTCACCCCTCCACTTT. It is translated as CASSLGSRTVNSPLHF.